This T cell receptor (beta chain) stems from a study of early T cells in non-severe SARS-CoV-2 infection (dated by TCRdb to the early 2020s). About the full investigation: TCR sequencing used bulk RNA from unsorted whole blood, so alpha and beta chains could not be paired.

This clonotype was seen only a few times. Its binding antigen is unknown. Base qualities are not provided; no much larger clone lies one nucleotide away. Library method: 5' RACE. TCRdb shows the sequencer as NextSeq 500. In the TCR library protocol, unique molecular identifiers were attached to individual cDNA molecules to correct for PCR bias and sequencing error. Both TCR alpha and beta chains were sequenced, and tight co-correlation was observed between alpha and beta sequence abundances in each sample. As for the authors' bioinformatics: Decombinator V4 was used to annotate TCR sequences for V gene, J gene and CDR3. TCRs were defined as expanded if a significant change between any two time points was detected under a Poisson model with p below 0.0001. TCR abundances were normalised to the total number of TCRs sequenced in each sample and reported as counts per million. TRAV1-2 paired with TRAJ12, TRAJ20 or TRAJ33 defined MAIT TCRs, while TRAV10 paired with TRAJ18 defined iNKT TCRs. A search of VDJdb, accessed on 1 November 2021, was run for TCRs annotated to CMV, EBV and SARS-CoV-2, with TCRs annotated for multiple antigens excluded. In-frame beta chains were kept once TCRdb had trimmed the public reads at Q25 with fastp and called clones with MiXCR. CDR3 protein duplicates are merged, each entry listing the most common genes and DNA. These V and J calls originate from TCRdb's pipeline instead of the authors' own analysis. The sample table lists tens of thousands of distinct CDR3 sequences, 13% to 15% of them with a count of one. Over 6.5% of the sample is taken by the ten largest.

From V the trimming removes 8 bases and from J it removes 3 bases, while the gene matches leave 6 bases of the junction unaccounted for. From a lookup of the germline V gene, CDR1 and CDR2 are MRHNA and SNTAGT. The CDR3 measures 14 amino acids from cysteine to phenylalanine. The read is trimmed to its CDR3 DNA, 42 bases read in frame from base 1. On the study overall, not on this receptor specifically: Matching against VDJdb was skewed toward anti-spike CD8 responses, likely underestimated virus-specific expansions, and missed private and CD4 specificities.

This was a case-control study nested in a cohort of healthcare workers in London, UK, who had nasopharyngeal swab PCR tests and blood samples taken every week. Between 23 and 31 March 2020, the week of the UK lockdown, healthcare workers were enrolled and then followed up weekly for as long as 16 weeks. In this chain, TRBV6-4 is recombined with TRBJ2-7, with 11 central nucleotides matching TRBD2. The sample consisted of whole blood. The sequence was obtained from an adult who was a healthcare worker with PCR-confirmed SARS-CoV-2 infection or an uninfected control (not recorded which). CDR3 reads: CASETGTSGYEQYF. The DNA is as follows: TGTGCCAGCGAGACCGGGACTAGCGGCTACGAGCAGTACTTC.